This TCR beta chain was identified in a study of blood T cell repertoires in COVID-19. V lost 6 bases and J lost 2; bases outside the gene matches: 3. Germline V gene sequence: CDR1 MNHEY, CDR2 SVGAGI. CDR3 length equals 14 residues. The method was immunoSEQ multiplex PCR; TCRdb's version includes in-frame clones alone and lacks a portion of them. The sample contains 250,000 or so clones, around 84% of which appear only once. The rearrangement links TRBV6-5 to TRBJ1-5; 8 nucleotides line up with TRBD1. Specimen: peripheral blood. This receptor was taken from a man aged 60-69 years with acute or convalescent COVID-19. CDR3 residues: CASRDRVGNQPQHF. CDR3 coding DNA: TGTGCCAGCAGGGACAGGGTAGGCAATCAGCCCCAGCATTTT.